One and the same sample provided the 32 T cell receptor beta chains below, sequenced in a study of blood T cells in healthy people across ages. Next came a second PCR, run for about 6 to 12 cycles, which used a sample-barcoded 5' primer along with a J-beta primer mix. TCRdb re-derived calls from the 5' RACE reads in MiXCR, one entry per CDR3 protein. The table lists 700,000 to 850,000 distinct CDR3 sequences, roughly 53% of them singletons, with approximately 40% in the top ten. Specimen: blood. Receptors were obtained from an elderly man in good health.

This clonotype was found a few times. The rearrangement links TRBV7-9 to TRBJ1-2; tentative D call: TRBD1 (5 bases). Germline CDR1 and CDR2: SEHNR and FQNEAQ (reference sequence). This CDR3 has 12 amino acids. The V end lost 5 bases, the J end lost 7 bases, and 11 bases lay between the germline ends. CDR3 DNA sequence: TGTGCCAGCAGCGAGGGGAACGGTGGCTACACCTTC. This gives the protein CASSEGNGGYTF.

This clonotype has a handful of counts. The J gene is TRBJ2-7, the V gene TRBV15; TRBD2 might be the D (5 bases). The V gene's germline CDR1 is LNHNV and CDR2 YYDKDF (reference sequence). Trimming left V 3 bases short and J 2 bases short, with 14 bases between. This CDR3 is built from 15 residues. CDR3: CATSRDRREAYEQYF. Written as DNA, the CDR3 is TGTGCCACCAGCAGGGATAGACGGGAAGCCTACGAGCAGTACTTC.

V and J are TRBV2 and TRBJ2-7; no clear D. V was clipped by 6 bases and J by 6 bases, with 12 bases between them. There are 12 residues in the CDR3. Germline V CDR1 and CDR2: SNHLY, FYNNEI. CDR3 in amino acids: CASRRDLSEQYF. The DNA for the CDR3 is TGTGCCAGCAGAAGAGACTTGTCCGAGCAGTACTTC. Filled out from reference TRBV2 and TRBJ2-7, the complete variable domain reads EPEVTQTPSHQVTQMGQEVILRCVPISNHLYFYWYRQILGQKVEFLVSFYNNEISEKSEIFDDQFSVERPDGSNFTLKIRSTKLEDSAMYFCASRRDLSEQYFGPGTRLTVT.

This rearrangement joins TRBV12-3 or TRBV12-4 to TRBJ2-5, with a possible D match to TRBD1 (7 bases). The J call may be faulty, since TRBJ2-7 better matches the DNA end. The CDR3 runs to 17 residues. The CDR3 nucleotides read TGTGCCAGCAGTTTAGGGGGGCAGGGGGGATTCACCTACGAGCAGTACTTC. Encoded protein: CASSLGGQGGFTYEQYF.

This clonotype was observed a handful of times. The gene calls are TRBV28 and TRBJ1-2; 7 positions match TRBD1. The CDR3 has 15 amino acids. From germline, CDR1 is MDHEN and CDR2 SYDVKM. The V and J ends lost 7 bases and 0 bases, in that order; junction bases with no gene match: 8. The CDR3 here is CASNLSGQTNYGYTF. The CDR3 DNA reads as TGTGCCAGCAACTTGTCGGGACAGACTAACTATGGCTACACCTTC.

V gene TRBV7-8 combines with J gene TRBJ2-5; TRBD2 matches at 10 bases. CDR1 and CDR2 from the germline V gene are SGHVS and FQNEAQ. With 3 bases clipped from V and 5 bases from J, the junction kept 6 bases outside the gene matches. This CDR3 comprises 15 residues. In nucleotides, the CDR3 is TGTGCCAGCAGCTTCGGAAGCGGGAGGGGGGAGACCCAGTACTTC. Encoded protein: CASSFGSGRGETQYF.

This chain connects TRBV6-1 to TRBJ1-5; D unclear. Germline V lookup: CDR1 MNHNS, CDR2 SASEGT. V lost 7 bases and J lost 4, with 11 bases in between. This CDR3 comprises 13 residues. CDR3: CASTHTGNQPQHF. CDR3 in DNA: TGTGCCAGCACCCATACGGGGAATCAGCCCCAGCATTTT.

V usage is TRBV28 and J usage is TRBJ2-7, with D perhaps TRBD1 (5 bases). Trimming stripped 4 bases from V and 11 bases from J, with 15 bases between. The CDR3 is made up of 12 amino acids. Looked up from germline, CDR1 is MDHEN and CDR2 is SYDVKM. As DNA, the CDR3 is TGTGCCAGCAGTTCCCCCTTCAGGGTAGAGTACTTC. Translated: CASSSPFRVEYF. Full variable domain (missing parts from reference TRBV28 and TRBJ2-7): DVKVTQSSRYLVKRTGEKVFLECVQDMDHENMFWYRQDPGLGLRLIYFSYDVKMKEKGDIPEGYSVSREKKERFSLILESASTNQTSMYLCASSSPFRVEYFGPGTRLTVT.

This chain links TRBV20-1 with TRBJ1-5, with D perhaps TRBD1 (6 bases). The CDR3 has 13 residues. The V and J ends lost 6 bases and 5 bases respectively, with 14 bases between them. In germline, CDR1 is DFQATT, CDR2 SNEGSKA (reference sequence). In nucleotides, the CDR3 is TGCAGTGCCACAGGGCGGCGGGATCAGCCCCAGCATTTT. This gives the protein CSATGRRDQPQHF.

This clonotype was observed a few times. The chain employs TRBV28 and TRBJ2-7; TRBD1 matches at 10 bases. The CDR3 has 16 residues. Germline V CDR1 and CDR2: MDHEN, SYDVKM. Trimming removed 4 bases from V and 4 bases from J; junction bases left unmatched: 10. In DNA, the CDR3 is TGTGCCAGCAGTTCCTACCGGGACAGGGGTCGTTACGAGCAGTACTTC. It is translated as CASSSYRDRGRYEQYF.

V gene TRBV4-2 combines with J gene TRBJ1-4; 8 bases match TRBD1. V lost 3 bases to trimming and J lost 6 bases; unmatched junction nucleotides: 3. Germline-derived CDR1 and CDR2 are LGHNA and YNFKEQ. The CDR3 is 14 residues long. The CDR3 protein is CASSQTGVDEKLFF. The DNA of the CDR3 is TGTGCCAGCAGCCAGACAGGGGTAGATGAAAAACTGTTTTTT.

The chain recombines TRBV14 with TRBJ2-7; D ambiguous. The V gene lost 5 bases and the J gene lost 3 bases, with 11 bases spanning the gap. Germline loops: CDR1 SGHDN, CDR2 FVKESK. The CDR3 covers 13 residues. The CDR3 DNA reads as TGTGCCAGCAGCAGGGATTTACTCTACGAGCAGTACTTC. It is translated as CASSRDLLYEQYF.

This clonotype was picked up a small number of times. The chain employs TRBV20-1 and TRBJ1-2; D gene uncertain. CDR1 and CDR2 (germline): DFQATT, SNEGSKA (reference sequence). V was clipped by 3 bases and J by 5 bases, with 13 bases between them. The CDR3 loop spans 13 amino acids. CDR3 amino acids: CSARRSEVYGYTF. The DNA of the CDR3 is TGCAGTGCTAGGAGGTCGGAAGTATATGGCTACACCTTC.

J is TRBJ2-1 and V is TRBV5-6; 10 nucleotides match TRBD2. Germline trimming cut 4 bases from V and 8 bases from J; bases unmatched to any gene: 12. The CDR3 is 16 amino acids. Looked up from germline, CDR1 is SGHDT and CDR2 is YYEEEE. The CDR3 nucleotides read TGTGCCAGCAGCCCGGGGGCTAGCGGGAGTAGAGATGAGCAGTTCTTC. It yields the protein CASSPGASGSRDEQFF.

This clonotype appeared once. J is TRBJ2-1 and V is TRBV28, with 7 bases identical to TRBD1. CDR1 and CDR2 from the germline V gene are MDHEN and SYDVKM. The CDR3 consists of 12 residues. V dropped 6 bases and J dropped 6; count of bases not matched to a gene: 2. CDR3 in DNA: TGTGCCAGCAGGACAGGGCGCAATGAGCAGTTCTTC. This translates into CASRTGRNEQFF.

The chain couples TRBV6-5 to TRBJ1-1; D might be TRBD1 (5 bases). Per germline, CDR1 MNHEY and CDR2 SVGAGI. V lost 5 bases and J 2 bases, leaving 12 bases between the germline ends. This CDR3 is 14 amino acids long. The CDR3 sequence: CASSPVGVNTEAFF. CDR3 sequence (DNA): TGTGCCAGCAGTCCTGTGGGGGTTAACACTGAAGCTTTCTTT.

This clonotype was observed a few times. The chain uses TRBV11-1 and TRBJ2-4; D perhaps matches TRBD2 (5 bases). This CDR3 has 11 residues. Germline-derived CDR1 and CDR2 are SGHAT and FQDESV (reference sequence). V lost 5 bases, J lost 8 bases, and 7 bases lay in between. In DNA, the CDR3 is TGTGCCAGCAGCCGGGGAGACATTCAGTACTTC. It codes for CASSRGDIQYF.

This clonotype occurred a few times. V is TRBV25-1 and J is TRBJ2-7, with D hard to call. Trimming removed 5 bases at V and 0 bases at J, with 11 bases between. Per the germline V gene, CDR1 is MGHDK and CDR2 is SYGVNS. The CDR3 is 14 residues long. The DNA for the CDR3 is TGTGCCAGCAGTACCCCCTGGAGCTCCTACGAGCAGTACTTC. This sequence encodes CASSTPWSSYEQYF.

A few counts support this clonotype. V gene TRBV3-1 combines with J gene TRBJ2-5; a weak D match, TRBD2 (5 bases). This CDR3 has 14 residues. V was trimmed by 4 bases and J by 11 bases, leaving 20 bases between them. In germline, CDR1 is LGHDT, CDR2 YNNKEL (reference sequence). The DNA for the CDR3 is TGTGCCAGCAGCCCCGAGGCCAGGTCTAGGGAGCAGTACTTC. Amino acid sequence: CASSPEARSREQYF.

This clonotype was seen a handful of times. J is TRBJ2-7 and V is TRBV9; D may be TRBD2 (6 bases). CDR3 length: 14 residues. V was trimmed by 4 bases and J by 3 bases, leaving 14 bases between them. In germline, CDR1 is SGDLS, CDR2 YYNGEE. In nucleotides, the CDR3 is TGTGCCAGCAGCCCGACTAGTTCCTTCTACGAGCAGTACTTC. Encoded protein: CASSPTSSFYEQYF.

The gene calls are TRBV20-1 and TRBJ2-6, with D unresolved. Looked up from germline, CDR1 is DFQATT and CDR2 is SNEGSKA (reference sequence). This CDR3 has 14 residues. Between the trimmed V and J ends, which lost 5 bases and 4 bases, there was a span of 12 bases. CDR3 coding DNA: TGCAGTGCTCCGGACCCCCTGGGGGCCAACGTCCTGACTTTC. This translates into CSAPDPLGANVLTF.

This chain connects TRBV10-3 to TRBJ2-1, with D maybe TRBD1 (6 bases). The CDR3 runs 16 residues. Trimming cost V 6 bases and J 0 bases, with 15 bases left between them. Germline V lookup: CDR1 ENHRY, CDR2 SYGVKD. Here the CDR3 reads CAISRGQPLSYNEQFF. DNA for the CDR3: TGTGCCATCAGCCGGGGACAACCCCTCTCCTACAATGAGCAGTTCTTC.

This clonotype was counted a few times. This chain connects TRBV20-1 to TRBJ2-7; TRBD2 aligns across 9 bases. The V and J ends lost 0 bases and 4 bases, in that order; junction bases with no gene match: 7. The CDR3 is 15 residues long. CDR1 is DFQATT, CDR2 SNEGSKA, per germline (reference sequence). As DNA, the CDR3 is TGCAGTGCTAGAGATCTTCGCAGCGGGAGGTACGAGCAGTACTTC. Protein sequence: CSARDLRSGRYEQYF.

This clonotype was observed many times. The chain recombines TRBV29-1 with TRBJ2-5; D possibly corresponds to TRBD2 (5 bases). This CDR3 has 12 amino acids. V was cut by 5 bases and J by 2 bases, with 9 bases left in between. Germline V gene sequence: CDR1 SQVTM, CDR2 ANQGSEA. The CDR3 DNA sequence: TGCAGCGTTAATAGCGCGCAAGAGACCCAGTACTTC. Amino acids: CSVNSAQETQYF.

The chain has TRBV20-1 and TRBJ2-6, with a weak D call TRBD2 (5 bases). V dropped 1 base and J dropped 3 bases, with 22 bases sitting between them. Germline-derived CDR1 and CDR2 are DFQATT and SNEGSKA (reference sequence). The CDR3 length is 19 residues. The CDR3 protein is CSARVGARGIVVGANVLTF. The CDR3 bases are TGCAGTGCTAGAGTAGGAGCCCGAGGGATAGTGGTTGGGGCCAACGTCCTGACTTTC.

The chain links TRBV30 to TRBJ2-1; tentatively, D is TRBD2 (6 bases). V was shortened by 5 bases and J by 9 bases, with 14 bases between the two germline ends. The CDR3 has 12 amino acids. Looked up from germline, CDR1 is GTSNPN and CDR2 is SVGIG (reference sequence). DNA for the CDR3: TGTGCCTGGGGGGGGAAGCGGCTTGAGCAGTTCTTC. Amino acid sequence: CAWGGKRLEQFF.

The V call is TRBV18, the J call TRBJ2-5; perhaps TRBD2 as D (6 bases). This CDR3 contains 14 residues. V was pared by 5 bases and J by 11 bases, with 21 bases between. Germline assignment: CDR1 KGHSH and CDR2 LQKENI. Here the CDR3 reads CASSTIGTSGEQYF. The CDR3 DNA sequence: TGTGCCAGCTCAACGATCGGGACCTCGGGAGAGCAGTACTTC.

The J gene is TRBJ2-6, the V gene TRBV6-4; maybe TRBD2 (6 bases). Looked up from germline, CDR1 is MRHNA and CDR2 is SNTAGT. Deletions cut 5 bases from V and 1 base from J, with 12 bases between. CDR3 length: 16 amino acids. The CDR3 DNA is TGTGCCAGCAGTATGGCCGGGAGTTCTGGGGCCAACGTCCTGACTTTC. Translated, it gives CASSMAGSSGANVLTF.

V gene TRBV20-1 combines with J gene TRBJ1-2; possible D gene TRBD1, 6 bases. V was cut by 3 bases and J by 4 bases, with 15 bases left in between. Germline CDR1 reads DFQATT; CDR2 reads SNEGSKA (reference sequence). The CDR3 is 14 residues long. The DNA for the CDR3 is TGCAGTGCTAGTACGGGGGGCGCGGGCTATGGCTACACCTTC. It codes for CSASTGGAGYGYTF.

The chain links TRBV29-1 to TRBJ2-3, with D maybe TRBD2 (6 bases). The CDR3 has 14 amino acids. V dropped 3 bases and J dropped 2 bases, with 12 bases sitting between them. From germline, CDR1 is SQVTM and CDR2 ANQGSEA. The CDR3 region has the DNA TGCAGCGTTGAGGGACTGGCCCACACAGATACGCAGTATTTT. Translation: CSVEGLAHTDTQYF.

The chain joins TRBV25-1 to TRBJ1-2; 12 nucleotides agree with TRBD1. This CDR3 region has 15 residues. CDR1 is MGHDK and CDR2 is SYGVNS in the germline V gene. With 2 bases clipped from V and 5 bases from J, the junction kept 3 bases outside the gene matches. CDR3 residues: CASSEPGQGAYGYTF. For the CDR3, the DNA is TGTGCCAGCAGTGAACCGGGACAGGGGGCGTATGGCTACACCTTC.

The DNA of the CDR3 is TGTGCCAGCAGTCCTTCGGGGGCAAAAAACATTCAGTACTTC. This sequence encodes CASSPSGAKNIQYF. The rearrangement uses TRBV25-1 and TRBJ2-4; D could derive from TRBD1 or TRBD2 (6 bases each). The V end was cut by 5 bases, the J end by 4 bases, with 12 bases between. The CDR3 contains 14 residues. Germline assignment: CDR1 MGHDK and CDR2 SYGVNS.